The present TCR beta chain was sequenced within a study of technical replicates of blood from several donors. The assay was immunoSEQ multiplex PCR, and TCRdb's table has in-frame clones only and misses some. The sample holds tens of thousands of clones, roughly 93% seen once. CDR3 length: 14 residues. V lost 6 bases and J lost 1; bases outside the gene matches: 5. CDR1 and CDR2 (germline): MNHEY, SMNVEV (reference sequence). The sequenced sample consisted of T cells isolated from PBMCs. This chain joins TRBV27 and TRBJ1-1; the match to TRBD1 covers 7 bases. The receptor's source is a human donor in good health. The CDR3 sequence is CASSPNRGNTEAFF. The CDR3 nucleotides read TGTGCCAGCAGCCCAAACAGGGGGAACACTGAAGCTTTCTTT.